This T cell receptor beta chain was recovered during a study of naive and memory T cell subsets. Study-wide results and limits: There was no ground truth to check naive and memory subset results. Especially in CD8 cells, naive repertoires contained a few larger clonotypes, possibly CD45RA-re-expressing memory cells.

Trimming stripped 1 base from V and 11 bases from J, with 15 bases between. The CDR3 sequence is 14 residues long. Germline V gene sequence: CDR1 SEHNR, CDR2 FQNEAQ (reference sequence). This clonotype was detected a few times. Antigen specificity is unknown. Two oligonucleotides, mixed equimolar, formed the beta constant-region primer covering TRBC1 and TRBC2. The ligated cDNA underwent four PCR rounds using SP2 and nested alpha and beta constant-region primers. TCRdb processed the UMI-ligation and nested PCR reads anew with MiXCR; each CDR3 protein has one entry. The table has about 150,000 distinct CDR3 sequences, approximately 22% seen once.

This receptor was taken from a human donor in good health. The gene calls are TRBV7-9 and TRBJ2-1; D unclear. Source material: naive CD4+ T cells from blood. The CDR3 bases are TGTGCCAGCAGCTTAGAAGGACCGCCGACCCAGCAGTTCTTC. This encodes CASSLEGPPTQQFF. Full variable domain (remainder filled in from reference TRBV7-9 and TRBJ2-1): DTGVSQNPRHKITKRGQNVTFRCDPISEHNRLYWYRQTLGQGPEFLTYFQNEAQLEKSRLLSDRFSAERPKGSFSTLEIQRTEQGDSAMYLCASSLEGPPTQQFFGPGTRLTVL.